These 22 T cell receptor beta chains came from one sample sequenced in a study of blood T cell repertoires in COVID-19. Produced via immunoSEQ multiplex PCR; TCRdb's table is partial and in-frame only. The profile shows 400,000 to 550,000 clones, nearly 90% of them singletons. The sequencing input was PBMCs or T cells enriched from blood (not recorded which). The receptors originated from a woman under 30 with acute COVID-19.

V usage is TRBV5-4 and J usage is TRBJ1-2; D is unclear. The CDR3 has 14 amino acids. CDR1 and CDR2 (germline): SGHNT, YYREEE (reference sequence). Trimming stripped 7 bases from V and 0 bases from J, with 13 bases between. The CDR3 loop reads CASREVRTNYGYTF. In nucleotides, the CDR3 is TGTGCCAGCCGGGAGGTTCGCACTAACTATGGCTACACCTTC.

The CDR3 DNA reads TGCGCCAGCAGCCCGGGACAGGGGTGGGAGCAGTACTTC. Translated, it gives CASSPGQGWEQYF. The chain recombines TRBV5-1 with TRBJ2-7, with 10 bases fitting TRBD1. Germline trimming cut 4 bases from V and 7 bases from J; bases unmatched to any gene: 5. Germline CDR1 reads SGHRS; CDR2 reads YFSETQ. The CDR3 has 13 residues. Filled out from reference TRBV5-1 and TRBJ2-7, the complete variable domain reads KAGVTQTPRYLIKTRGQQVTLSCSPISGHRSVSWYQQTPGQGLQFLFEYFSETQRNKGNFPGRFSGRQFSNSRSEMNVSTLELGDSALYLCASSPGQGWEQYFGPGTRLTVT.

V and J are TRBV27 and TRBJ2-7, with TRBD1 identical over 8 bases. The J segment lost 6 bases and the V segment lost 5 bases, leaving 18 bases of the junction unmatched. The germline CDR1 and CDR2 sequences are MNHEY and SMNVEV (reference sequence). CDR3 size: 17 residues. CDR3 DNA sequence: TGTGCCAGCAGTCAAGATACTAGACAGGGGATATTAGCCGAGCAGTACTTC. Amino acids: CASSQDTRQGILAEQYF.

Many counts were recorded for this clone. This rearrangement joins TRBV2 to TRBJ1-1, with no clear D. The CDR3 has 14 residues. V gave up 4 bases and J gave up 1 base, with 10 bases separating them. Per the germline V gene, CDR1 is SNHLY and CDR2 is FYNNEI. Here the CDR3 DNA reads TGTGCCAGCAGTGCAAGAACGGGGAACACTGAAGCTTTCTTT. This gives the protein CASSARTGNTEAFF.

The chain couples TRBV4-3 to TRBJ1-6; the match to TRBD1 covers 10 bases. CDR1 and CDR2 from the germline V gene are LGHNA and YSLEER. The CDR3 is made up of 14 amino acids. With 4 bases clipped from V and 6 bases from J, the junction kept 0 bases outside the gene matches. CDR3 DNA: TGCGCCAGCAGCCGGGACAGGGGTAATTCACCCCTCCACTTT. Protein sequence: CASSRDRGNSPLHF.

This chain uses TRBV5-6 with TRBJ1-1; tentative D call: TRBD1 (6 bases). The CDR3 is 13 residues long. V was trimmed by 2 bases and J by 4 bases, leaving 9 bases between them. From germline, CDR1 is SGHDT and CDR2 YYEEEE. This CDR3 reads CASSFIQGTEAFF. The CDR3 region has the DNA TGTGCCAGCAGCTTTATACAGGGCACTGAAGCTTTCTTT.

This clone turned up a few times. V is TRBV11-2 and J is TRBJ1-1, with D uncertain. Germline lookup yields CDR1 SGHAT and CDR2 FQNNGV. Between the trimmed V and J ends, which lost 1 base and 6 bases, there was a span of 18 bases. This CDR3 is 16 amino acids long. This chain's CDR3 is CASSLVSSVLVSEAFF. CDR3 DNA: TGTGCCAGCAGCTTAGTAAGTTCGGTTTTAGTTTCTGAAGCTTTCTTT.

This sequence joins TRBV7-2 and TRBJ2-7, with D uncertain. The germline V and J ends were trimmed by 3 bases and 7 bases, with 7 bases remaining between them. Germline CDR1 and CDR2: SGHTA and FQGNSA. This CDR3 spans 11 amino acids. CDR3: CASSFATEQYF. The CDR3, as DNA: TGTGCCAGCAGCTTCGCGACAGAGCAGTACTTC.

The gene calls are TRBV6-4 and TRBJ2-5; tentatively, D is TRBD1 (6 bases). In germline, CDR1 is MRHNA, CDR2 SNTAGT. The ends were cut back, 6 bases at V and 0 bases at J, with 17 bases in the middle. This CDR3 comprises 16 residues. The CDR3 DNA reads TGTGCCAGCAGCCTCCGGGACACACAGTACCAAGAGACCCAGTACTTC. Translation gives CASSLRDTQYQETQYF.

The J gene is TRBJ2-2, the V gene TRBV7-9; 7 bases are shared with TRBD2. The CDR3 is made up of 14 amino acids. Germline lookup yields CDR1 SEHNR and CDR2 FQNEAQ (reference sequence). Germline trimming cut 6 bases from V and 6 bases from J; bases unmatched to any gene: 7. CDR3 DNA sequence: TGTGCCAGCAGTTCGGGGGGACCCCCCGGGGAGCTGTTTTTT. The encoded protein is CASSSGGPPGELFF.

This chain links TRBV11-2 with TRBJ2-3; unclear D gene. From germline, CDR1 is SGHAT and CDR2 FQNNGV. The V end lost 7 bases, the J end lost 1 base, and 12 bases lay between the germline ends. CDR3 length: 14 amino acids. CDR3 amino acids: CASTKYEGTDTQYF. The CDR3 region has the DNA TGTGCCAGCACGAAATATGAGGGCACAGATACGCAGTATTTT.

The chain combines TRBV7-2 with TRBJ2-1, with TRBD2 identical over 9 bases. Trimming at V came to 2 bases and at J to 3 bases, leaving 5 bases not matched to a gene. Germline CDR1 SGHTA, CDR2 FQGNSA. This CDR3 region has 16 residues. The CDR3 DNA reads TGTGCCAGCAGCTTATATCCTAGCGGGAACTACAATGAGCAGTTCTTC. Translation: CASSLYPSGNYNEQFF. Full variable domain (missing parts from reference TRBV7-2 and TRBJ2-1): GAGVSQSPSNKVTEKGKDVELRCDPISGHTALYWYRQSLGQGLEFLIYFQGNSAPDKSGLPSDRFSAERTGGSVSTLTIQRTQQEDSAVYLCASSLYPSGNYNEQFFGPGTRLTVL.

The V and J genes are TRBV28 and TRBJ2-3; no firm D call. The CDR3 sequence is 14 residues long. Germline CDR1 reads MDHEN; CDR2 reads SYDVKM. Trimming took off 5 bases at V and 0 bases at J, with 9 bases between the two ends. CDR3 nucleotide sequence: TGTGCCAGCAGTCGGAGAGCTAGCACAGATACGCAGTATTTT. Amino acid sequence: CASSRRASTDTQYF.

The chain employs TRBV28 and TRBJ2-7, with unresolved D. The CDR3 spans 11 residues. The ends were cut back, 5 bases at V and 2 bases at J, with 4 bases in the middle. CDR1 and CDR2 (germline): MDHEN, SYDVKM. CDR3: CASSRTYEQYF. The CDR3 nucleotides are TGTGCCAGCAGTCGTACCTACGAGCAGTACTTC.

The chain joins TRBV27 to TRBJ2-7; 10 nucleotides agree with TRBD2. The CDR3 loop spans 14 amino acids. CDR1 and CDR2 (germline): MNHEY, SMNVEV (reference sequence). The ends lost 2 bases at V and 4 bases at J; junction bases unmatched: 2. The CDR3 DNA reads TGTGCCAGCAGTTTACTAGCGGGAGTATACGAGCAGTACTTC. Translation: CASSLLAGVYEQYF.

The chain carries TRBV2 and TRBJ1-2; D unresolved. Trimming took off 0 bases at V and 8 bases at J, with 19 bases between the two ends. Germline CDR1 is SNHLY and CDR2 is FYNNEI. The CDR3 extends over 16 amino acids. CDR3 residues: CASSEALPGPRYGYTF. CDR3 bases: TGTGCCAGCAGTGAAGCGCTTCCTGGGCCGCGCTACGGCTACACCTTC.

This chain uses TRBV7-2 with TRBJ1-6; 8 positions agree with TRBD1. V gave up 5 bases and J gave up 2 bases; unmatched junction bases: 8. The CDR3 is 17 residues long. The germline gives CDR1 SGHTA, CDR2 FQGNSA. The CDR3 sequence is CASSLKDRVTYNSPLHF. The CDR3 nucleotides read TGTGCCAGCAGCCTAAAGGACAGGGTCACCTATAATTCACCCCTCCACTTT. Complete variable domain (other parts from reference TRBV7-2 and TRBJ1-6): GAGVSQSPSNKVTEKGKDVELRCDPISGHTALYWYRQSLGQGLEFLIYFQGNSAPDKSGLPSDRFSAERTGGSVSTLTIQRTQQEDSAVYLCASSLKDRVTYNSPLHFGNGTRLTVT.

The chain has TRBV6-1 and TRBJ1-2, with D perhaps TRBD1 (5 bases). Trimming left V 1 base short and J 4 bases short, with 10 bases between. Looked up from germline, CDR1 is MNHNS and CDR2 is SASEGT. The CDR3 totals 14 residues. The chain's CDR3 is CASSEEGSTYGYTF. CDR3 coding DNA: TGTGCCAGCAGTGAAGAGGGGTCGACCTATGGCTACACCTTC.

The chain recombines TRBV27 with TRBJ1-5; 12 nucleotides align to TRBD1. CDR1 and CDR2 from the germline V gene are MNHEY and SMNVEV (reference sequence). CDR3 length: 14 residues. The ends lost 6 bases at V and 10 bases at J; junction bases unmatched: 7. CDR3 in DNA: TGTGCCAGCAGCCCAGGGACAGGGGGCAATCCCCAGCATTTT. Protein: CASSPGTGGNPQHF.

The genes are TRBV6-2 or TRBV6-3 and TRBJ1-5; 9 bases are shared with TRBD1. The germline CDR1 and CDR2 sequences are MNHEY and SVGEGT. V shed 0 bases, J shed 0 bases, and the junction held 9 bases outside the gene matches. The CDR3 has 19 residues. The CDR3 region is CASSYSKGTGQNSNQPQHF. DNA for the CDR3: TGTGCCAGCAGTTACTCCAAGGGGACAGGGCAAAATAGCAATCAGCCCCAGCATTTT.

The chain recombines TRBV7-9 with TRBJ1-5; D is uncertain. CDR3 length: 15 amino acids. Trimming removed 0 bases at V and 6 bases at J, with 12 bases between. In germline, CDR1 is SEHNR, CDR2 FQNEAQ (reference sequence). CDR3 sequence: CASSLASGGGQPQHF. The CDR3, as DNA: TGTGCCAGCAGCTTAGCGTCAGGAGGAGGTCAGCCCCAGCATTTT.

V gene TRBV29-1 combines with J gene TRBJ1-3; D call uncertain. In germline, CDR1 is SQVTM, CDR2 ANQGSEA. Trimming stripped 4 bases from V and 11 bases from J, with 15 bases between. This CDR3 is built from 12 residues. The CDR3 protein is CSVAFLGSSIYF. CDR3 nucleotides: TGCAGCGTTGCGTTCTTGGGGAGTTCCATATATTTT.